Listed below are T cell receptor beta chains from one sample, sequenced in a study of tumor T cells in aggressive B-cell lymphoma. This table comes from immunoSEQ multiplex PCR, and its TCRdb copy is limited to in-frame clones, with some not included. The sample shows 4,000 to 5,000 clones, around 89% of them seen only once. Sequenced sample: tumor tissue. The receptor set was obtained from an adult with diffuse large B cell lymphoma. The CDR3 runs from the conserved cysteine through the conserved F or W. The order of the fields is CDR3 protein, CDR3 DNA, J gene, CDR3 length, V gene, clone size, D gene. A D gene is named only where the DNA matches it firmly. Where a row states a size, it is once, few, many or the class of an expanded clone; other rows omit it.

CDR3: CASISGQGRNEQYF
DNA: TGTGCCAGCATATCAGGACAGGGAAGAAACGAGCAGTACTTC
J: TRBJ2-7
length: 14
V: TRBV6-1
size: NA
D: TRBD1

CDR3: CASSLGGSGQRETQYF
DNA: TGTGCCAGCAGCTTGGGCGGGAGTGGCCAGCGAGAGACCCAGTACTTC
J: TRBJ2-5
length: 16
V: TRBV5-4
size: few
D: TRBD2

CDR3: CASSLSRGWSTEAFF
DNA: TGTGCCAGCAGTTTATCGAGGGGGTGGAGCACTGAAGCTTTCTTT
J: TRBJ1-1
length: 15
V: TRBV27
size: NA
D: NA

CDR3: CASSSLLFAGELFF
DNA: TGTGCCAGCAGTTCCCTCCTATTTGCCGGGGAGCTGTTTTTT
J: TRBJ2-2
length: 14
V: TRBV27
size: NA
D: NA

CDR3: CASHSGQANTEAFF
DNA: TGTGCCAGTCACTCGGGACAGGCCAACACTGAAGCTTTCTTT
J: TRBJ1-1
length: 14
V: TRBV6-5
size: NA
D: TRBD1

CDR3: CASSSLLVAGGENEQFF
DNA: TGTGCCAGCAGCTCCCTTCTAGTGGCGGGGGGGGAGAATGAGCAGTTCTTC
J: TRBJ2-1
length: 17
V: TRBV5-6
size: NA
D: TRBD2

CDR3: CASSERGAIPEAFF
DNA: TGTGCCAGCAGTGAACGGGGGGCGATTCCTGAAGCTTTCTTT
J: TRBJ1-1
length: 14
V: TRBV25-1
size: NA
D: NA

CDR3: CASSLAGQLYEQYF
DNA: TGTGCCAGCAGCTTAGCGGGACAGCTCTACGAGCAGTACTTC
J: TRBJ2-7
length: 14
V: TRBV11-2
size: once
D: TRBD1

CDR3: CAVREGLYEQYF
DNA: TGTGCCGTCCGTGAGGGCCTCTACGAGCAGTACTTC
J: TRBJ2-7
length: 12
V: TRBV27
size: NA
D: NA

CDR3: CAWSRGAKGTNEKLFF
DNA: TGTGCCTGGAGCCGGGGGGCAAAAGGAACTAATGAAAAACTGTTTTTT
J: TRBJ1-4
length: 16
V: TRBV30
size: NA
D: NA

CDR3: CASSSTNTGELFF
DNA: TGCGCCAGCAGCTCCACGAACACCGGGGAGCTGTTTTTT
J: TRBJ2-2
length: 13
V: TRBV5-1
size: few
D: NA

CDR3: CSGQGETQYF
DNA: TGCAGCGGACAGGGAGAGACCCAGTACTTC
J: TRBJ2-5
length: 10
V: TRBV29-1
size: NA
D: TRBD1

CDR3: CASSLEEGGVTDTQYF
DNA: TGTGCCAGCAGCTTAGAAGAGGGGGGGGTCACAGATACGCAGTATTTT
J: TRBJ2-3
length: 16
V: TRBV11-2
size: once
D: NA

CDR3: CASRPGLYGEGEKLFF
DNA: TGTGCCAGCAGACCGGGGCTGTATGGGGAGGGAGAAAAACTGTTTTTT
J: TRBJ1-4
length: 16
V: TRBV6-6
size: few
D: NA

CDR3: CASSPGFSGNTIYF
DNA: TGTGCCAGCAGCCCAGGGTTCTCTGGAAACACCATATATTTT
J: TRBJ1-3
length: 14
V: TRBV7-6
size: once
D: NA

CDR3: CSASEFNEQFF
DNA: TGCAGTGCTTCCGAGTTCAATGAGCAGTTCTTC
J: TRBJ2-1
length: 11
V: TRBV20-1
size: NA
D: NA

CDR3: CASSPGLAGRSDTQYF
DNA: TGTGCCAGCAGCCCCGGACTAGCGGGAAGGTCAGATACGCAGTATTTT
J: TRBJ2-3
length: 16
V: TRBV7-3
size: NA
D: TRBD2

CDR3: CASSANAVPGNTIYF
DNA: TGTGCCAGCAGCGCGAATGCGGTCCCTGGAAACACCATATATTTT
J: TRBJ1-3
length: 15
V: TRBV7-9
size: NA
D: NA

CDR3: CASSKALGGRTEAFF
DNA: TGTGCCAGCAGCAAAGCGCTCGGGGGGCGAACTGAAGCTTTCTTT
J: TRBJ1-1
length: 15
V: TRBV21-1
size: large
D: NA

CDR3: CASSRTRQYQETQYF
DNA: TGTGCCAGCAGCCGCACCCGACAGTACCAAGAGACCCAGTACTTC
J: TRBJ2-5
length: 15
V: TRBV7-8
size: NA
D: NA

CDR3: CASSFDRGGQYF
DNA: TGTGCCAGCAGCTTCGACAGGGGCGGGCAGTACTTC
J: TRBJ2-7
length: 12
V: TRBV11-2
size: NA
D: TRBD1

CDR3: CASTRGGQENGYTF
DNA: TGTGCCAGCACCCGAGGCGGACAGGAGAACGGCTACACCTTC
J: TRBJ1-2
length: 14
V: TRBV7-9
size: NA
D: TRBD1

CDR3: CASSRGTRGSYEQYF
DNA: TGTGCCAGTAGTAGGGGGACAAGGGGCTCCTACGAGCAGTACTTC
J: TRBJ2-7
length: 15
V: TRBV19
size: NA
D: NA

CDR3: CASSPGTGGFTEAFF
DNA: TGCGCCAGCAGTCCCGGGACAGGGGGTTTCACTGAAGCTTTCTTT
J: TRBJ1-1
length: 15
V: TRBV5-1
size: NA
D: TRBD1

CDR3: CASRSLGTSRTGELFF
DNA: TGTGCCAGCCGCTCCCTCGGGACTAGTCGGACCGGGGAGCTGTTTTTT
J: TRBJ2-2
length: 16
V: TRBV7-8
size: NA
D: TRBD2

CDR3: CASSQDTGQVRNTEAFF
DNA: TGCGCCAGCAGCCAAGATACCGGACAAGTGAGGAACACTGAAGCTTTCTTT
J: TRBJ1-1
length: 17
V: TRBV4-3
size: once
D: NA

CDR3: CSVMGGPFSYNEQFF
DNA: TGCAGCGTTATGGGGGGACCATTTTCCTACAATGAGCAGTTCTTC
J: TRBJ2-1
length: 15
V: TRBV29-1
size: NA
D: NA

CDR3: CASSPQGGLYTEAFF
DNA: TGTGCCAGCAGCCCACAGGGGGGTCTTTACACTGAAGCTTTCTTT
J: TRBJ1-1
length: 15
V: TRBV11-2
size: NA
D: TRBD1

CDR3: CASSLGGQGNYGYTF
DNA: TGTGCCAGCAGCTTGGGGGGACAGGGTAACTATGGCTACACCTTC
J: TRBJ1-2
length: 15
V: TRBV5-6
size: NA
D: TRBD1

CDR3: CASSQPFYGGYNEQFF
DNA: TGTGCCAGCAGCCAACCCTTCTACGGGGGATACAATGAGCAGTTCTTC
J: TRBJ2-1
length: 16
V: TRBV14
size: NA
D: NA

CDR3: CASSLDGGREQYF
DNA: TGTGCCAGCAGCTTAGACGGGGGGAGGGAGCAGTACTTC
J: TRBJ2-7
length: 13
V: TRBV7-2
size: NA
D: TRBD2

CDR3: CASSLDLAGATDTQYF
DNA: TGCGCCAGCAGCTTGGATCTAGCGGGGGCCACAGATACGCAGTATTTT
J: TRBJ2-3
length: 16
V: TRBV5-1
size: NA
D: TRBD2

CDR3: CASSRRQGYTGELFF
DNA: TGCGCCAGCAGCCGGAGACAGGGGTACACCGGGGAGCTGTTTTTT
J: TRBJ2-2
length: 15
V: TRBV4-3
size: NA
D: TRBD1

CDR3: CASSHRESYYGYTF
DNA: TGTGCCAGCAGCCACCGGGAAAGCTACTATGGCTACACCTTC
J: TRBJ1-2
length: 14
V: TRBV5-4
size: NA
D: NA

CDR3: CASRERTGGNEKLFF
DNA: TGTGCCAGCAGGGAAAGGACAGGTGGCAATGAAAAACTGTTTTTT
J: TRBJ1-4
length: 15
V: TRBV2
size: NA
D: TRBD1

CDR3: CASETRDRAYEQYF
DNA: TGTGCCAGCGAGACCCGGGACAGAGCCTACGAGCAGTACTTC
J: TRBJ2-7
length: 14
V: TRBV28
size: NA
D: TRBD1

CDR3: CASRLNGGYHEQYF
DNA: TGCGCCAGCAGGTTGAACGGGGGGTATCACGAGCAGTACTTC
J: TRBJ2-7
length: 14
V: TRBV5-1
size: NA
D: TRBD2

CDR3: CASSSHLGGNTEAFF
DNA: TGTGCCAGCAGTTCTCATCTGGGGGGGAACACTGAAGCTTTCTTT
J: TRBJ1-1
length: 15
V: TRBV28
size: once
D: NA

CDR3: CATSRADRECTF
DNA: TGTGCCACCAGCAGAGCCGACAGGGAGTGCACCTTC
J: TRBJ1-2
length: 12
V: TRBV15
size: NA
D: TRBD1

CDR3: CASSQRDRAEKLFF
DNA: TGTGCCAGCAGTCAACGGGACAGAGCCGAAAAACTGTTTTTT
J: TRBJ1-4
length: 14
V: TRBV27
size: NA
D: TRBD1

CDR3: CASRQTGGNTEAFF
DNA: TGTGCCAGTAGGCAAACAGGGGGGAACACTGAAGCTTTCTTT
J: TRBJ1-1
length: 14
V: TRBV19
size: NA
D: TRBD1

CDR3: CASRMNTEAFF
DNA: TGCGCCAGCCGTATGAACACTGAAGCTTTCTTT
J: TRBJ1-1
length: 11
V: TRBV5-1
size: NA
D: NA

CDR3: CASSSYREFSNQPQHF
DNA: TGTGCCAGCAGCTCATACAGGGAGTTTAGCAATCAGCCCCAGCATTTT
J: TRBJ1-5
length: 16
V: TRBV7-2
size: NA
D: NA

CDR3: CASRTGTGGTQPQHF
DNA: TGTGCCAGTAGAACCGGGACAGGGGGGACTCAGCCCCAGCATTTT
J: TRBJ1-5
length: 15
V: TRBV19
size: NA
D: TRBD1

CDR3: CASGTGTDTQYF
DNA: TGTGCCAGCGGGACAGGGACAGATACGCAGTATTTT
J: TRBJ2-3
length: 12
V: TRBV28
size: NA
D: TRBD1

CDR3: CASSRDYGYTF
DNA: TGTGCCAGCAGCCGGGACTATGGCTACACCTTC
J: TRBJ1-2
length: 11
V: TRBV7-9
size: few
D: NA

CDR3: CASSHTGRFSYEQYF
DNA: TGTGCCAGCAGCCACACAGGGAGATTCTCCTACGAGCAGTACTTC
J: TRBJ2-7
length: 15
V: TRBV14
size: once
D: NA

CDR3: CASSRGTDEAFF
DNA: TGTGCCAGCAGTCGGGGGACAGATGAAGCTTTCTTT
J: TRBJ1-1
length: 12
V: TRBV27
size: few
D: TRBD1

CDR3: CASSYYRGLNEKLFF
DNA: TGTGCCAGCAGCTATTACAGGGGGCTGAATGAAAAACTGTTTTTT
J: TRBJ1-4
length: 15
V: TRBV7-9
size: NA
D: TRBD1

CDR3: CASSSAGAYEQYF
DNA: TGTGCCAGCAGCTCCGCCGGGGCCTACGAGCAGTACTTC
J: TRBJ2-7
length: 13
V: TRBV7-2
size: NA
D: NA

CDR3: CAWSVSGYRPFF
DNA: TGTGCCTGGAGTGTGTCGGGATATAGGCCTTTCTTT
J: TRBJ1-1
length: 12
V: TRBV30
size: few
D: NA

CDR3: CASRYTGAQEQYF
DNA: TGTGCCAGCAGATACACAGGAGCGCAGGAGCAGTACTTC
J: TRBJ2-7
length: 13
V: TRBV28
size: NA
D: NA

CDR3: CASSPRGRTGELFF
DNA: TGTGCCAGCTCCCCTAGAGGGCGCACCGGGGAGCTGTTTTTT
J: TRBJ2-2
length: 14
V: TRBV9
size: NA
D: NA

CDR3: CAISEWTSDTQYF
DNA: TGTGCCATCAGTGAGTGGACTTCAGATACGCAGTATTTT
J: TRBJ2-3
length: 13
V: TRBV10-3
size: NA
D: NA